The 21 T cell receptor beta chains in this list originate from one sample, sequenced in a study of cytomegalovirus exposure and HLA in healthy donors. Both 60 Vbeta primers and 13 Jbeta primers went into the PCR. The assay was immunoSEQ multiplex PCR, and TCRdb's table has in-frame clones only and misses some. In the table there are about 180,000 clones, approximately 84% of which are singletons. Sequencing input: PBMCs. Receptor source: a girl aged 5 to 17 in good health and CMV-seropositive.

This clone was picked up one time. J is TRBJ2-3 and V is TRBV2; TRBD1 might be the D (6 bases). Germline V lookup: CDR1 SNHLY, CDR2 FYNNEI. The CDR3 covers 14 residues. Trimming shortened V by 5 bases and J by 3 bases, and 12 bases separated the two germline ends. In DNA form, the CDR3 reads TGTGCCAGCAGTTGGGAGAGGGGGACAGATACGCAGTATTTT. Translation: CASSWERGTDTQYF.

This chain links TRBV25-1 with TRBJ1-5; D call uncertain. The CDR3 runs 16 residues. Trimming took off 5 bases at V and 0 bases at J, with 14 bases between the two ends. CDR1 and CDR2 from the germline V gene are MGHDK and SYGVNS. CDR3 DNA: TGTGCCAGCAGTAGCCAAGAGGCGGGTAGCAATCAGCCCCAGCATTTT. It translates to CASSSQEAGSNQPQHF.

J is TRBJ2-5 and V is TRBV11-2, with D perhaps matching TRBD2 (5 bases). The V end lost 5 bases, the J end lost 1 base, and 14 bases lay between the germline ends. The CDR3 runs 15 residues. Per the germline V gene, CDR1 is SGHAT and CDR2 is FQNNGV. The CDR3 is CASSPFVGSQETQYF. The CDR3 nucleotides read TGTGCCAGCAGCCCTTTCGTAGGGAGCCAAGAGACCCAGTACTTC.

This clone appeared a single time. V and J are TRBV5-4 and TRBJ1-3, with D possibly matching TRBD1 (6 bases). The V and J ends lost 4 bases and 1 base respectively, with 9 bases between them. Per the germline V gene, CDR1 is SGHNT and CDR2 is YYREEE (reference sequence). This CDR3 is 14 amino acids long. CDR3 in amino acids: CASSPRGSGNTIYF. The CDR3 nucleotides are TGTGCCAGCAGCCCCAGGGGATCTGGAAACACCATATATTTT.

The rearrangement links TRBV27 to TRBJ2-7; TRBD1 agrees at 11 bases. V gave up 4 bases and J gave up 3 bases; unmatched junction bases: 5. The CDR3 sequence is 15 residues long. The germline V gene has CDR1 MNHEY and CDR2 SMNVEV (reference sequence). The CDR3 DNA sequence: TGTGCCAGCAGTTCGACCGGGACAGGGGGCTACGAGCAGTACTTC. Its translation: CASSSTGTGGYEQYF.

The gene calls are TRBV5-6 and TRBJ1-2; no reliable D call. V was cut by 1 base and J by 8 bases, with 6 bases left in between. The V gene's germline CDR1 is SGHDT and CDR2 YYEEEE. The CDR3 spans 11 residues. This chain's CDR3 is CASSLYGGYTF. In DNA, the CDR3 is TGTGCCAGCAGCTTGTACGGGGGCTACACCTTC. Full variable domain (outside the CDR3, taken from reference TRBV5-6 and TRBJ1-2): DAGVTQSPTHLIKTRGQQVTLRCSPKSGHDTVSWYQQALGQGPQFIFQYYEEEERQRGNFPDRFSGHQFPNYSSELNVNALLLGDSALYLCASSLYGGYTFGSGTRLTVV.

In regard to this clone: At the DNA level, this CDR3 is encoded by other sequences in the same sample as well. This sequence joins TRBV18 and TRBJ1-5; TRBD1 matches 9 bases. The CDR3 extends over 15 amino acids. Germline assignment: CDR1 KGHSH and CDR2 LQKENI. V shed 6 bases, J shed 2 bases, and the junction held 5 bases outside the gene matches. The CDR3 bases are TGTGCCAGCTCTCCGGACAGGGGCGGCAATCAGCCCCAGCATTTT. This gives the protein CASSPDRGGNQPQHF. Full variable domain (missing parts from reference TRBV18 and TRBJ1-5): NAGVMQNPRHLVRRRGQEARLRCSPMKGHSHVYWYRQLPEEGLKFMVYLQKENIIDESGMPKERFSAEFPKEGPSILRIQQVVRGDSAAYFCASSPDRGGNQPQHFGDGTRLSIL.

In DNA form, the CDR3 reads TGTGCCAGCCAGCCCTTAGCGGGAGGGAGCACAGATACGCAGTATTTT. Amino acids: CASQPLAGGSTDTQYF. The chain links TRBV27 to TRBJ2-3; 11 bases line up with TRBD2. The CDR3 has 16 residues. J gave up 0 bases and V 8 bases, and 7 bases lay outside the gene matches. CDR1 and CDR2 from the germline V gene are MNHEY and SMNVEV (reference sequence).

J is TRBJ1-2 and V is TRBV6-6; no clear D gene. The CDR3 runs to 14 residues. The V and J ends lost 4 bases and 2 bases respectively, with 11 bases between them. Looked up from germline, CDR1 is MNHNY and CDR2 is SVGAGI (reference sequence). The CDR3 nucleotides read TGTGCCAGCAGTTCCCGGGGAGTCAACTATGGCTACACCTTC. It translates to CASSSRGVNYGYTF.

With regard to this clone: At the DNA level, this CDR3 is encoded by other sequences in the same sample as well. The chain has TRBV6-1 and TRBJ1-5; tentative D call: TRBD1 (6 bases). This CDR3 region has 13 residues. Trimming removed 4 bases at V and 4 bases at J, with 8 bases between. Germline V CDR1 and CDR2: MNHNS, SASEGT. CDR3 DNA sequence: TGTGCCAGCAGTGCGCAGGGGAATCAGCCCCAGCATTTT. Its translation: CASSAQGNQPQHF.

This chain connects TRBV4-1 to TRBJ2-2; 7 nucleotides line up with TRBD2. CDR1 is MGHRA and CDR2 is YSYEKL in the germline V gene. J was trimmed by 6 bases and V by 1 base; bases with no gene match: 5. This CDR3 region has 15 residues. Here the CDR3 DNA reads TGCGCCAGCAGCCAAGGACTAGCTGTGGCCGGGGAGCTGTTTTTT. This gives the protein CASSQGLAVAGELFF.

J is TRBJ1-1 and V is TRBV7-9, with no clear D. This CDR3 spans 10 amino acids. Between the trimmed V and J ends, which lost 8 bases and 11 bases, there was a span of 12 bases. Looked up from germline, CDR1 is SEHNR and CDR2 is FQNEAQ (reference sequence). CDR3 loop: CASFGEKAFF. DNA for the CDR3: TGTGCCAGCTTCGGGGAGAAGGCTTTCTTT.

The rearrangement uses TRBV10-1 and TRBJ2-3; TRBD2 matches 10 bases. The trim removed 5 bases at V and 5 bases at J, leaving 7 bases unmatched. The CDR3 contains 15 residues. Germline CDR1 WNHNN, CDR2 SYGVQD (reference sequence). For the CDR3, the DNA is TGCGCCAGCAGTACAGCCGTAGCGGGAGGAGATACGCAGTATTTT. Its translation: CASSTAVAGGDTQYF.

The gene calls are TRBV29-1 and TRBJ2-7; TRBD1 matches at 10 bases. CDR3 size: 14 residues. Germline V gene sequence: CDR1 SQVTM, CDR2 ANQGSEA. The V gene end was trimmed by 4 bases and the J gene end by 3 bases; junction bases not matched to a gene: 6. The CDR3 spells CSVGGQGLRYEQYF. CDR3 sequence (DNA): TGCAGCGTTGGGGGACAGGGGCTTCGCTACGAGCAGTACTTC.

This chain joins TRBV14 and TRBJ2-1, with 14 bases identical to TRBD2. The CDR3 has 16 amino acids. V shed 4 bases and J 7 bases; nucleotides not matched to a gene: 6. Germline CDR1 is SGHDN and CDR2 is FVKESK. The CDR3 region is CASSPYGLAGGNEQFF. As DNA, the CDR3 is TGTGCCAGCAGCCCGTACGGACTAGCGGGAGGAAATGAGCAGTTCTTC.

This chain links TRBV5-1 with TRBJ2-2, with 7 nucleotides matching TRBD2. The CDR3 is made up of 16 amino acids. Germline trimming cut 4 bases from V and 2 bases from J; bases unmatched to any gene: 8. Germline V gives CDR1 SGHRS, CDR2 YFSETQ. CDR3 coding DNA: TGCGCCAGCAGCAGTAGCCGGGGACTAAACACCGGGGAGCTGTTTTTT. This codes for CASSSSRGLNTGELFF. Based on the CDR3 plus reference TRBV5-1 and TRBJ2-2, the full variable domain is KAGVTQTPRYLIKTRGQQVTLSCSPISGHRSVSWYQQTPGQGLQFLFEYFSETQRNKGNFPGRFSGRQFSNSRSEMNVSTLELGDSALYLCASSSSRGLNTGELFFGEGSRLTVL.

This clone has just one count. The gene calls are TRBV4-1 and TRBJ1-1; no clear D gene. The CDR3 contains 14 residues. Trimming left V 0 bases short and J 6 bases short, with 11 bases between. Germline loops: CDR1 MGHRA, CDR2 YSYEKL. As DNA, the CDR3 is TGCGCCAGCAGCCAAGAGCGTCATAAGTCTGAAGCTTTCTTT. It codes for CASSQERHKSEAFF.

This chain joins TRBV7-9 and TRBJ2-5; 8 bases match TRBD2. CDR1 is SEHNR, CDR2 FQNEAQ, per germline (reference sequence). Unmatched junction bases numbered 10, after V lost 7 bases and J lost 3 bases. This CDR3 contains 15 residues. The CDR3 DNA reads as TGTGCCAGCACCCTTAGCGGGGTCGCAAAAGAGACCCAGTACTTC. Protein: CASTLSGVAKETQYF.

This chain joins TRBV9 and TRBJ2-7, with 8 bases matching TRBD1. V was clipped by 4 bases and J by 0 bases; unmatched bases: 9. The CDR3 is 16 amino acids. Per germline, CDR1 SGDLS and CDR2 YYNGEE. The CDR3 DNA reads TGTGCCAGCAGCCCCAGGGGACAGGAGAGCTCCTACGAGCAGTACTTC. Its translation is CASSPRGQESSYEQYF.

The CDR3 is CASGVSSYEQYF. The CDR3 bases are TGTGCCAGCGGAGTCAGTTCCTACGAGCAGTACTTC. The chain combines TRBV25-1 with TRBJ2-7; D remains unclear. V was shortened by 8 bases and J by 1 base, with 9 bases between the two germline ends. Germline V lookup: CDR1 MGHDK, CDR2 SYGVNS. This CDR3 region has 12 residues.

The V call is TRBV19, the J call TRBJ1-2; D gene uncertain. The CDR3 has 9 residues. Looked up from germline, CDR1 is LNHDA and CDR2 is SQIVND (reference sequence). The CDR3 bases are TGTAGGGCGGGCTATGGCTACACCTTC. Residues: CRAGYGYTF.